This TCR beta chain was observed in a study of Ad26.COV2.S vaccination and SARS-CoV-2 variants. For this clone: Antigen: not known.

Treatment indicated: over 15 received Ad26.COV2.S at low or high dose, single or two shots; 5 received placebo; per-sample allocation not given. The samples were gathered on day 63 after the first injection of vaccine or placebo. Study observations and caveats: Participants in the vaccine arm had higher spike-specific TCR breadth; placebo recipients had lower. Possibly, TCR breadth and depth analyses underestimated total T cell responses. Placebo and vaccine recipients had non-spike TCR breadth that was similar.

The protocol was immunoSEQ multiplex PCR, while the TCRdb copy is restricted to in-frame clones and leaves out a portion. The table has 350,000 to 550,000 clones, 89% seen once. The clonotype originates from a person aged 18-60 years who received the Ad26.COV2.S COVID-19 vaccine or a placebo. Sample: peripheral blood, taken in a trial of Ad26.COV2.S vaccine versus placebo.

The CDR3 region has the DNA TGTGCCAGCAGCTTGGGGGACAGGGTCCTCACAGATACGCAGTATTTT. Protein sequence: CASSLGDRVLTDTQYF. The chain combines TRBV5-5 with TRBJ2-3, with TRBD1 identical over 9 bases. This CDR3 has 16 residues. Germline V gene sequence: CDR1 SGHKS, CDR2 YYEKEE (reference sequence). J gave up 2 bases and V 0 bases, and 4 bases lay outside the gene matches.